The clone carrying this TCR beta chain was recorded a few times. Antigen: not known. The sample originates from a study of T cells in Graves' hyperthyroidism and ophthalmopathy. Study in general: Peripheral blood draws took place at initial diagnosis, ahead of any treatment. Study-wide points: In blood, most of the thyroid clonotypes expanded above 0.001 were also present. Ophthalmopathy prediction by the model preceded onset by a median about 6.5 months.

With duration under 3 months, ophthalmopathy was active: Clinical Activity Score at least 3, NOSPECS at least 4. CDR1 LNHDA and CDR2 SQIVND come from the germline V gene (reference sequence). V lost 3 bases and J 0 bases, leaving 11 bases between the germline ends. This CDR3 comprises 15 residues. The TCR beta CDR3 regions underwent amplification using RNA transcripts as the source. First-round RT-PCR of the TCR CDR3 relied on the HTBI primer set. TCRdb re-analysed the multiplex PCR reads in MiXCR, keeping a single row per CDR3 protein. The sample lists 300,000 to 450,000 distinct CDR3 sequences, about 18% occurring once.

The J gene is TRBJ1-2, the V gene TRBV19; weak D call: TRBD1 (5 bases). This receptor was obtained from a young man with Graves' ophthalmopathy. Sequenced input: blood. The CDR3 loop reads CASSISMTANYGYTF. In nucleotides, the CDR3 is TGTGCCAGTAGTATCAGTATGACAGCTAACTATGGCTACACCTTC.